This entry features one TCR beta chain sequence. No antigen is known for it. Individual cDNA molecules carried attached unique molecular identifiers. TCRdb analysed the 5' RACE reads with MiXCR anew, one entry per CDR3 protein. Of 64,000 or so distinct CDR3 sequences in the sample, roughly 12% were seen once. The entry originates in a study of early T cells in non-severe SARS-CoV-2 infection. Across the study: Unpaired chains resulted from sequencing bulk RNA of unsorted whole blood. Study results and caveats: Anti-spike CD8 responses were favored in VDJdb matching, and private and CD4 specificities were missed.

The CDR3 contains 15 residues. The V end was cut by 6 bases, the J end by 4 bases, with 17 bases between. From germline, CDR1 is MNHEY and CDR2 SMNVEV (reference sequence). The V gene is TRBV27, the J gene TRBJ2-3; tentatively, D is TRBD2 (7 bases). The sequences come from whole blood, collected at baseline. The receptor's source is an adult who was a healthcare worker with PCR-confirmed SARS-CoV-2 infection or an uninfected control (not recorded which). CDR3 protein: CASREGGTIPDTQYF. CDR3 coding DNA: TGTGCCAGCAGGGAAGGGGGGACTATACCAGATACGCAGTATTTT.